These 32 T cell receptor beta chains came from one sample sequenced in a study of a mutant IDH1 vaccine in newly diagnosed glioma. Their specific antigens are unknown. Libraries were prepared by immunoSEQ multiplex PCR; TCRdb keeps only in-frame clonotypes and omits some of them. The sample lists fewer than 100,000 clones; roughly 91% were seen once. Time point meaning: week 5, during vaccination. Topical imiquimod accompanied each vaccine dose, which consisted of 300 ug of mutant IDH1 20-mer peptide. The sample here was PBMCs, taken from a glioma patient whose treatment included an IDH1 peptide vaccine. The receptors derive from a woman in her forties or fifties with glioma.

The V call is TRBV15, the J call TRBJ2-5; weak D call: TRBD1 (6 bases). Trimming stripped 1 base from V and 2 bases from J, with 14 bases between. CDR1 and CDR2 (germline): LNHNV, YYDKDF (reference sequence). The CDR3 runs to 16 residues. CDR3 sequence reads: CATSRGGRKGQETQYF. CDR3 nucleotides: TGTGCCACCAGCAGAGGGGGGCGCAAAGGGCAAGAGACCCAGTACTTC.

This clone has a handful of counts. The V gene is TRBV19, the J gene TRBJ2-7, with D possibly matching TRBD2 (5 bases). CDR1 and CDR2 (germline): LNHDA, SQIVND (reference sequence). Trimming took off 3 bases at V and 2 bases at J, with 11 bases between the two ends. The CDR3 runs to 14 residues. CDR3 region: CASSIRDFPYEQYF. CDR3 nucleotides: TGTGCCAGTAGTATCCGGGATTTCCCCTACGAGCAGTACTTC.

The V call is TRBV28, the J call TRBJ2-4, with D perhaps given as TRBD1 or TRBD2 (7 bases each). This CDR3 region has 16 residues. Germline CDR1 is MDHEN and CDR2 is SYDVKM. Trimming removed 3 bases from V and 0 bases from J, with 12 bases in between. The CDR3 region is CASSFPRGGAKNIQYF. In nucleotides, the CDR3 is TGTGCCAGCAGTTTTCCCAGGGGGGGAGCCAAAAACATTCAGTACTTC.

This clone occurred once. The genes are TRBV9 and TRBJ2-1, with D tentatively TRBD2 (5 bases). The V gene lost 4 bases and the J gene lost 8 bases, with 10 bases spanning the gap. The CDR3 loop spans 12 amino acids. Germline V lookup: CDR1 SGDLS, CDR2 YYNGEE. The CDR3 reads CASSPDSDEQFF. The CDR3 nucleotides are TGTGCCAGCAGCCCGGACTCTGATGAGCAGTTCTTC.

V is TRBV4-1 and J is TRBJ1-1, with D perhaps matching TRBD1 (6 bases). Germline assignment: CDR1 MGHRA and CDR2 YSYEKL. V was trimmed by 4 bases and J by 5 bases, leaving 17 bases between them. This CDR3 region has 15 residues. The CDR3 nucleotides are TGCGCCAGCAGCCGAGTAAACAGGGAAGGAACTGAAGCTTTCTTT. Encoded protein: CASSRVNREGTEAFF.

V usage is TRBV4-2 and J usage is TRBJ2-7; 7 nucleotides line up with TRBD1. The germline V gene encodes CDR1 LGHNA and CDR2 YNFKEQ. The CDR3 sequence is 15 residues long. Germline trimming cut 0 bases from V and 3 bases from J; bases unmatched to any gene: 5. The CDR3 loop is CASSQEGTDIYEQYF. The CDR3 DNA is TGTGCCAGCAGCCAAGAGGGGACAGACATCTACGAGCAGTACTTC.

The chain has TRBV11-2 and TRBJ2-1; the D gene is possibly TRBD2 (5 bases). Germline CDR1 reads SGHAT; CDR2 reads FQNNGV. V dropped 3 bases and J dropped 2 bases, with 8 bases sitting between them. The CDR3 is 14 amino acids. This CDR3 is CASSFRGTYNEQFF. In DNA form, the CDR3 reads TGTGCCAGCAGCTTCCGGGGTACCTACAATGAGCAGTTCTTC.

J is TRBJ2-2 and V is TRBV7-9, with a weak D call TRBD2 (5 bases). The V end lost 4 bases, the J end lost 1 base, and 13 bases lay between the germline ends. CDR1 is SEHNR and CDR2 is FQNEAQ in the germline V gene (reference sequence). The CDR3 contains 16 residues. CDR3 loop: CASSSRTDLNTGELFF. CDR3 bases: TGTGCCAGCAGCTCCCGGACTGACCTGAACACCGGGGAGCTGTTTTTT.

The genes are TRBV29-1 and TRBJ2-7; TRBD2 is a possible D gene (6 bases). Germline CDR1 reads SQVTM; CDR2 reads ANQGSEA. Trimming took off 5 bases at V and 3 bases at J, with 17 bases between the two ends. CDR3 size: 14 residues. The CDR3 DNA reads as TGCAGCGTTACCCTCGGGGGTAAAAGCTACGAGCAGTACTTC. This translates into CSVTLGGKSYEQYF.

The V and J genes are TRBV2 and TRBJ2-1; D is perhaps TRBD1 (6 bases). Per germline, CDR1 SNHLY and CDR2 FYNNEI. This CDR3 comprises 15 residues. Between the trimmed V and J ends, which lost 5 bases and 12 bases, there was a span of 23 bases. The CDR3 DNA reads TGTGCCAGCAGTCCGGACCCAGGGGTTACAATGACGCAGTTCTTC. Translation gives CASSPDPGVTMTQFF.

V and J are TRBV28 and TRBJ2-1, with 7 bases aligning to TRBD1. The CDR3 contains 15 residues. J gave up 5 bases and V 1 base, and 5 bases lay outside the gene matches. Germline V gives CDR1 MDHEN, CDR2 SYDVKM. The CDR3 is CASSLYRGPHNEQFF. The CDR3 DNA sequence: TGTGCCAGCAGTTTATACAGGGGTCCCCACAATGAGCAGTTCTTC. Variable domain in full (rest from reference TRBV28 and TRBJ2-1): DVKVTQSSRYLVKRTGEKVFLECVQDMDHENMFWYRQDPGLGLRLIYFSYDVKMKEKGDIPEGYSVSREKKERFSLILESASTNQTSMYLCASSLYRGPHNEQFFGPGTRLTVL.

The V and J genes are TRBV5-6 and TRBJ1-1; possibly TRBD1 for D (5 bases). The germline V gene has CDR1 SGHDT and CDR2 YYEEEE. V was trimmed by 2 bases and J by 3 bases, leaving 26 bases between them. The CDR3 runs to 19 residues. CDR3 loop: CASSFVVSAIRGEDTEAFF. CDR3 bases: TGTGCCAGCAGCTTTGTCGTGTCCGCCATCCGGGGGGAGGACACTGAAGCTTTCTTT.

The rearrangement links TRBV11-2 to TRBJ2-7; 8 nucleotides match TRBD2. Germline CDR1 reads SGHAT; CDR2 reads FQNNGV. CDR3 length: 17 residues. With V trimmed by 4 bases and J by 3 bases, 14 bases remained unmatched. The CDR3 bases are TGTGCCAGCAGCTATCCTAAAACTGGCGGGAGGCTCTACGAGCAGTACTTC. It codes for CASSYPKTGGRLYEQYF.

The rearrangement links TRBV19 to TRBJ1-5, with unresolved D. This CDR3 region has 15 residues. V lost 0 bases and J lost 6, with 12 bases in between. Germline CDR1 LNHDA, CDR2 SQIVND (reference sequence). CDR3 bases: TGTGCCAGTAGTATAGATGGTAGGGTCGGTCAGCCCCAGCATTTT. Its translation is CASSIDGRVGQPQHF.

The chain links TRBV11-3 to TRBJ2-3; 10 bases line up with TRBD2. Germline V gene sequence: CDR1 SGHNT, CDR2 YENEEA. CDR3 size: 17 residues. After removal of 1 base from V and 8 bases from J, the junction contained 12 bases not matched to a gene. As DNA, the CDR3 is TGTGCCAGCAGCTTAGGGGCTAGCGGGAGCCCTCGAGGTACGCAGTATTTT. Its translation is CASSLGASGSPRGTQYF.

The V and J genes are TRBV30 and TRBJ1-1; possibly TRBD1 for D (5 bases). CDR3 length: 14 residues. Germline V gene lookup returns CDR1 GTSNPN and CDR2 SVGIG (reference sequence). Trimming left V 3 bases short and J 0 bases short, with 11 bases between. The CDR3 here is CAWRFWGLNTEAFF. In DNA form, the CDR3 reads TGTGCCTGGAGGTTTTGGGGGTTGAACACTGAAGCTTTCTTT.

V usage is TRBV25-1 and J usage is TRBJ1-5; TRBD1 is a possible D gene (6 bases). The length of the CDR3 is 14 residues. CDR1 and CDR2 from the germline V gene are MGHDK and SYGVNS. V gave up 7 bases and J gave up 5 bases, with 15 bases separating them. CDR3 sequence reads: CASTPPGADQPQHF. CDR3 in DNA: TGTGCCAGCACCCCCCCGGGGGCTGATCAGCCCCAGCATTTT.

The rearrangement links TRBV6-6 to TRBJ1-5, with a weak D call TRBD1 (5 bases). The V end was cut by 5 bases, the J end by 11 bases, with 22 bases between. The CDR3 sequence is 15 residues long. Germline V lookup: CDR1 MNHNY, CDR2 SVGAGI (reference sequence). As DNA, the CDR3 is TGTGCCAGCAGTCCCACCCGGGTAGGGGTTAGGGCCCAGCATTTT. Translated, it gives CASSPTRVGVRAQHF.

V is TRBV29-1 and J is TRBJ2-2, with D unclear. The CDR3 extends over 14 amino acids. Germline V CDR1 and CDR2: SQVTM, ANQGSEA. The V gene lost 4 bases and the J gene lost 2 bases, with 11 bases spanning the gap. CDR3 coding DNA: TGCAGCGTTGCTACAGTCTTAAACACCGGGGAGCTGTTTTTT. Amino acid sequence: CSVATVLNTGELFF.

The chain carries TRBV7-8 and TRBJ1-2; D is ambiguous. The CDR3 contains 13 residues. Germline CDR1 reads SGHVS; CDR2 reads FQNEAQ. Trimming left V 5 bases short and J 4 bases short, with 11 bases between. CDR3 sequence: CASSPDRSYGYTF. CDR3 sequence (DNA): TGTGCCAGCAGCCCAGACCGCTCCTATGGCTACACCTTC.

This rearrangement joins TRBV6-6 to TRBJ2-5; 10 bases match TRBD2. Germline V gives CDR1 MNHNY, CDR2 SVGAGI (reference sequence). V lost 5 bases and J lost 5; bases outside the gene matches: 5. There are 14 residues in the CDR3. The CDR3 region has the DNA TGTGCCAGCAGTCCCCATAGCGGGAGGGAGACCCAGTACTTC. Translated, it gives CASSPHSGRETQYF.

For this clone: The same CDR3 also results from other DNA sequences found in this sample. V is TRBV6-5 and J is TRBJ2-7; no definite D call. The CDR3 covers 13 residues. Germline-derived CDR1 and CDR2 are MNHEY and SVGAGI. V lost 2 bases and J lost 3, with 8 bases in between. Here the CDR3 DNA reads TGTGCCAGCAGTTACAGGGAAGGCTACGAGCAGTACTTC. This gives the protein CASSYREGYEQYF.

This clone is a singleton in its sample. The rearrangement joins TRBV25-1 to TRBJ1-2; D remains unclear. The CDR3 totals 14 residues. Germline CDR1 MGHDK, CDR2 SYGVNS. Between the trimmed V and J ends, which lost 1 base and 7 bases, there was a span of 13 bases. Here the CDR3 DNA reads TGTGCCAGCAGTGAATTGAAGTGGGATGCTGGCTACACCTTC. This codes for CASSELKWDAGYTF.

V is TRBV5-1 and J is TRBJ1-1; 7 bases match TRBD1. The germline V gene has CDR1 SGHRS and CDR2 YFSETQ. The CDR3 has 14 amino acids. V was clipped by 1 base and J by 1 base; unmatched bases: 1. CDR3 bases: TGCGCCAGCAGCTTGAACAGGGGGAACACTGAAGCTTTCTTT. Amino acid sequence: CASSLNRGNTEAFF.

The V call is TRBV7-3, the J call TRBJ1-1; 7 nucleotides align to TRBD1. Looked up from germline, CDR1 is SGHTA and CDR2 is FQGTGA. This CDR3 is built from 14 residues. V shed 3 bases, J shed 6 bases, and the junction held 7 bases outside the gene matches. CDR3 loop: CASSLQGGDPEAFF. CDR3 nucleotides: TGTGCCAGCAGCTTGCAGGGGGGGGACCCTGAAGCTTTCTTT.

The chain is built from TRBV19 and TRBJ2-1, with D possibly matching TRBD1 (5 bases). The length of the CDR3 is 12 residues. The V end lost 3 bases, the J end lost 12 bases, and 12 bases lay between the germline ends. CDR1 and CDR2 from the germline V gene are LNHDA and SQIVND (reference sequence). CDR3 protein: CASSMVRGGQFF. CDR3 bases: TGTGCCAGTAGTATGGTTAGGGGCGGGCAGTTCTTC.

This chain links TRBV5-1 with TRBJ2-1; 13 nucleotides line up with TRBD2. In germline, CDR1 is SGHRS, CDR2 YFSETQ. V dropped 2 bases and J dropped 7; count of bases not matched to a gene: 6. The CDR3 is 16 residues long. CDR3 sequence (DNA): TGCGCCAGCAGCTTCGGGACTAGCGGGATGGGGAATGAGCAGTTCTTC. Amino acids: CASSFGTSGMGNEQFF. The variable domain in full, with the rest retrieved from reference TRBV5-1 and TRBJ2-1, is KAGVTQTPRYLIKTRGQQVTLSCSPISGHRSVSWYQQTPGQGLQFLFEYFSETQRNKGNFPGRFSGRQFSNSRSEMNVSTLELGDSALYLCASSFGTSGMGNEQFFGPGTRLTVL.

With regard to this clone: Other DNA variants within this sample encode the same CDR3. This rearrangement joins TRBV28 to TRBJ1-2; a weak D match, TRBD1 (5 bases). The CDR3 covers 12 residues. Germline CDR1 is MDHEN and CDR2 is SYDVKM. Between the trimmed V and J ends, which lost 1 base and 6 bases, there was a span of 6 bases. CDR3 amino acids: CASSLSGNGYTF. The CDR3 bases are TGTGCCAGCAGTTTATCAGGGAATGGCTACACCTTC.

The V call is TRBV2, the J call TRBJ1-1; 10 bases map to TRBD1. The CDR3 length is 16 residues. Germline lookup yields CDR1 SNHLY and CDR2 FYNNEI. V gave up 1 base and J gave up 4 bases; unmatched junction bases: 6. CDR3: CASSEGQGAPGTEAFF. CDR3 coding DNA: TGTGCCAGCAGTGAAGGACAGGGGGCGCCGGGCACTGAAGCTTTCTTT.

The chain combines TRBV18 with TRBJ2-6, with 10 bases matching TRBD2. The CDR3 consists of 18 residues. Losses at the gene ends were 3 bases for V and 4 bases for J; bases not matched to a gene: 9. Germline assignment: CDR1 KGHSH and CDR2 LQKENI. The DNA of the CDR3 is TGTGCCAGCTCACCCGCCCCTAGCGGGAGAACCGGGGCCAACGTCCTGACTTTC. Translating gives CASSPAPSGRTGANVLTF.

The J gene is TRBJ1-4, the V gene TRBV9; TRBD1 might be the D (5 bases). The V gene's germline CDR1 is SGDLS and CDR2 YYNGEE. CDR3 length: 16 residues. V gave up 4 bases and J gave up 3 bases, with 16 bases separating them. CDR3: CASSPMGGGANEKLFF. The CDR3 nucleotides are TGTGCCAGCAGCCCAATGGGGGGGGGAGCTAATGAAAAACTGTTTTTT.

The genes are TRBV28 and TRBJ1-2; 7 bases line up with TRBD1. V lost 6 bases and J lost 3; bases outside the gene matches: 4. This CDR3 comprises 13 residues. The germline V gene has CDR1 MDHEN and CDR2 SYDVKM. DNA for the CDR3: TGTGCCAGCAGCCCGGACAGGTACTATGGCTACACCTTC. This sequence encodes CASSPDRYYGYTF.